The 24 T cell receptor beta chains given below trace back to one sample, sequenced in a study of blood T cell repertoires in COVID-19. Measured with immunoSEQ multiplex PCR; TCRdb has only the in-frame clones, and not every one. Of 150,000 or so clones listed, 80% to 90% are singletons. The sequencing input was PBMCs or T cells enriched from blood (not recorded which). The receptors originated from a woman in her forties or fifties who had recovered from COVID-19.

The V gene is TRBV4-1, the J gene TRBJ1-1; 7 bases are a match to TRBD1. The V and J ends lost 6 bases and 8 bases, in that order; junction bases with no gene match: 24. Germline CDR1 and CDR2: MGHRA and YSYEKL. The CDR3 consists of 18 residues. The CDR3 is CASRLRGQGVADVSEAFF. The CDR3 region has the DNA TGCGCCAGCAGGCTCCGGGGGCAGGGGGTTGCGGATGTTTCGGAAGCTTTCTTT.

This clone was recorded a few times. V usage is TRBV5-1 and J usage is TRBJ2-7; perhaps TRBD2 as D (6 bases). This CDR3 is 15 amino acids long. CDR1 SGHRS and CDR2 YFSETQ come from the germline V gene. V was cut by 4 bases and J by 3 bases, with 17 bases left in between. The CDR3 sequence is CASSPYPGTGYEQYF. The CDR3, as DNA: TGCGCCAGCAGCCCGTACCCAGGGACTGGCTACGAGCAGTACTTC.

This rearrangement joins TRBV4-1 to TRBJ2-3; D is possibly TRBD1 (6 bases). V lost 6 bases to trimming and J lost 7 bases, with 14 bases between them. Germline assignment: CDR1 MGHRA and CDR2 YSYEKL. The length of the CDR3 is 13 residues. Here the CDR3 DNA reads TGCGCCAGCAGTTCTCACAGGGAAAATACGCAGTATTTT. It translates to CASSSHRENTQYF.

The CDR3 is CASSQDSGGREVGYTF. The CDR3 DNA reads TGCGCCAGCAGCCAAGATAGCGGGGGGCGGGAAGTTGGCTACACCTTC. This sequence joins TRBV4-3 and TRBJ1-2, with a weak D call TRBD1 (6 bases). Germline V CDR1 and CDR2: LGHNA, YSLEER. V lost 0 bases to trimming and J lost 7 bases, with 18 bases between them. This CDR3 comprises 16 residues.

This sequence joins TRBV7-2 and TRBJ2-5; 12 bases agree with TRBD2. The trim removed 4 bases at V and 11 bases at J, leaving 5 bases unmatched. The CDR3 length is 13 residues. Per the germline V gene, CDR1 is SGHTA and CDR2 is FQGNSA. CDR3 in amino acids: CASSYGLAGPQYF. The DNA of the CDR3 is TGTGCCAGCAGCTATGGACTAGCGGGGCCACAGTACTTC.

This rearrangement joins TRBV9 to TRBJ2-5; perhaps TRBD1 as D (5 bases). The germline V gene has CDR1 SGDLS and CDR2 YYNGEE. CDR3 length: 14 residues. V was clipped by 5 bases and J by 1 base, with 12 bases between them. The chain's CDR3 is CASRTSRVQETQYF. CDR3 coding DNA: TGTGCCAGCAGAACGAGCAGGGTCCAAGAGACCCAGTACTTC.

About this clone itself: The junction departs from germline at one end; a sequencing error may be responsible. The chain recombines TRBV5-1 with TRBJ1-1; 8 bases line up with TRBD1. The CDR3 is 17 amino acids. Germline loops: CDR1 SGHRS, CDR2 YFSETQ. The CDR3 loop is CASSLAAGGLMKTEAFF. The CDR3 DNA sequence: TGCGCCAGCAGCTTGGCGGCAGGGGGCCTTATGAAGACTGAAGCTTTCTTT.

The CDR3 coding sequence is TGTGCCAGCTCAGAGGACAGGGGGAATTCACCCCTCCACTTT. Protein: CASSEDRGNSPLHF. This chain links TRBV18 with TRBJ1-6; 10 bases agree with TRBD1. The germline V gene has CDR1 KGHSH and CDR2 LQKENI. The CDR3 has 14 residues. The V gene end was trimmed by 5 bases and the J gene end by 7 bases; junction bases not matched to a gene: 2.

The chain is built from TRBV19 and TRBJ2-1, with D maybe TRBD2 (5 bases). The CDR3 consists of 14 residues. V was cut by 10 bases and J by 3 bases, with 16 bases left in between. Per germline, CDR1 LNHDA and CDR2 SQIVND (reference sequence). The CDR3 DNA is TGTGCCACTTCTGACTATCGACTCTACAATGAGCAGTTCTTC. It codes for CATSDYRLYNEQFF. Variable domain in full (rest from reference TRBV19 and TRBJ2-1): DGGITQSPKYLFRKEGQNVTLSCEQNLNHDAMYWYRQDPGQGLRLIYYSQIVNDFQKGDIAEGYSVSREKKESFPLTVTSAQKNPTAFYLCATSDYRLYNEQFFGPGTRLTVL.

Written as DNA, the CDR3 is TGTGCCAGCAGCACCAAACAGGGAATCTACTACGAGCAGTACTTC. This encodes CASSTKQGIYYEQYF. This chain joins TRBV5-4 and TRBJ2-7, with a possible D match to TRBD1 (6 bases). The CDR3 loop spans 15 amino acids. The germline V gene encodes CDR1 SGHNT and CDR2 YYREEE (reference sequence). V lost 4 bases and J lost 3, with 17 bases in between.

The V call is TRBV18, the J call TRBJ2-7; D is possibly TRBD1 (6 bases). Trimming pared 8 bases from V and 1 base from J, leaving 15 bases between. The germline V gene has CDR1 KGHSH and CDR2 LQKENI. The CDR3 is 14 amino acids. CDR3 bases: TGTGCCAGCACATACAGGGAGAGTTCCTACGAGCAGTACTTC. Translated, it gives CASTYRESSYEQYF.

CDR3 coding DNA: TGTGCCAGCTCACGTTCCGGGACTAGCGGGATGTACGAGCAGTACTTC. Its translation is CASSRSGTSGMYEQYF. V usage is TRBV18 and J usage is TRBJ2-7; 13 nucleotides agree with TRBD2. The CDR3 runs to 16 residues. V lost 4 bases and J lost 4; bases outside the gene matches: 7. The germline V gene encodes CDR1 KGHSH and CDR2 LQKENI.

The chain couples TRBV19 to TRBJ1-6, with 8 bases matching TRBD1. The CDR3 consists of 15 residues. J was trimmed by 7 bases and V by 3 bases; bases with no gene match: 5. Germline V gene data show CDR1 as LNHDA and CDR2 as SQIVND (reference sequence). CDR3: CASSIERQGNSPLHF. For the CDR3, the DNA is TGTGCCAGTAGTATTGAAAGACAGGGGAATTCACCCCTCCACTTT.

CDR3 DNA: TGTGCCAGCAGTTACCGGTCGGGGAATGGCTACACCTTC. Its protein is CASSYRSGNGYTF. The chain is built from TRBV6-2 or TRBV6-3 and TRBJ1-2; D gene ambiguous. This CDR3 spans 13 amino acids. CDR1 is MNHEY and CDR2 is SVGEGT in the germline V gene. Trimming took off 2 bases at V and 6 bases at J, with 10 bases between the two ends.

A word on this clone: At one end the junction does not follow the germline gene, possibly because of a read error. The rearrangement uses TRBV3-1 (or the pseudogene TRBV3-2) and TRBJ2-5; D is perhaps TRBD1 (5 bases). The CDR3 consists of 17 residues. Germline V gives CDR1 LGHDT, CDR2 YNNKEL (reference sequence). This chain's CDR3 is CASSQDSARAGGSPTNF. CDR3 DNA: TGTGCCAGCAGCCAAGATTCGGCCAGGGCAGGTGGGTCCCCAACCAACTTC.

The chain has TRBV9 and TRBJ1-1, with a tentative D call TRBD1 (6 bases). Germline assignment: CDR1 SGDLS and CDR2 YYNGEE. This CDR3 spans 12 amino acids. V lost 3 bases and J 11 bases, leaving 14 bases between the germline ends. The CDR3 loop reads CASSAPTGGAFF. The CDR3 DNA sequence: TGTGCCAGCAGCGCTCCAACGGGGGGCGCTTTCTTT.

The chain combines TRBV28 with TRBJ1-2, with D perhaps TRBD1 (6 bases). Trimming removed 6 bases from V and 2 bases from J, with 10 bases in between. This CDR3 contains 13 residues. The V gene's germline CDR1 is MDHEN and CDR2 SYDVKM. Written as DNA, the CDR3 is TGTGCCAGCAGGCCTCAGGGGAACTATGGCTACACCTTC. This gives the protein CASRPQGNYGYTF.

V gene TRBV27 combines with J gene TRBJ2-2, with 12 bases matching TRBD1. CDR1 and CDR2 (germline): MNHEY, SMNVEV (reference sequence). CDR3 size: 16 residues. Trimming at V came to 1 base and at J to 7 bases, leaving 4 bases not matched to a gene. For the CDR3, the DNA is TGTGCCAGCAGTTTATTGGGGACAGGGGGCTTCGGGGAGCTGTTTTTT. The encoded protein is CASSLLGTGGFGELFF.

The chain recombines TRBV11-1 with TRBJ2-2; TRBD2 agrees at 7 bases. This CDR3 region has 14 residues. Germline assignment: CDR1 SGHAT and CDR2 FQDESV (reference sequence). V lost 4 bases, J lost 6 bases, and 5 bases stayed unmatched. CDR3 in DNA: TGTGCCAGCAGCTCGGGAGGAGTGGCCGGGGAGCTGTTTTTT. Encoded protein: CASSSGGVAGELFF.

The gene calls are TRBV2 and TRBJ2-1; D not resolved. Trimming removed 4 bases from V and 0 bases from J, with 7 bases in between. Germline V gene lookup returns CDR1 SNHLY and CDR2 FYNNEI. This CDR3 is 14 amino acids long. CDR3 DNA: TGTGCCAGCAGTGCATGGAGCTCCTACAATGAGCAGTTCTTC. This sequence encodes CASSAWSSYNEQFF. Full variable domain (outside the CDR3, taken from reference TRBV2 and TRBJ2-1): EPEVTQTPSHQVTQMGQEVILRCVPISNHLYFYWYRQILGQKVEFLVSFYNNEISEKSEIFDDQFSVERPDGSNFTLKIRSTKLEDSAMYFCASSAWSSYNEQFFGPGTRLTVL.

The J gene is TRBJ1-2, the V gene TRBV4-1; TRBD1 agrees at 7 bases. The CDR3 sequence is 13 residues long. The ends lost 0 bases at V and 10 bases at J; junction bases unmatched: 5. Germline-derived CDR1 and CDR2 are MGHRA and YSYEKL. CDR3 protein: CASSQDRRGPYTF. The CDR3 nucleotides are TGCGCCAGCAGCCAAGATCGGAGGGGGCCCTACACCTTC.

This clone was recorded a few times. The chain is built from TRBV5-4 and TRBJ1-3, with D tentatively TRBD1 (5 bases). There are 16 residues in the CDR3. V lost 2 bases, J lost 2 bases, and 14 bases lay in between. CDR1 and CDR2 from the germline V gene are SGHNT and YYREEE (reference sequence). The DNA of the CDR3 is TGTGCCAGCAGCTTCGCGGGACTGCTAACTGGAAACACCATATATTTT. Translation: CASSFAGLLTGNTIYF.

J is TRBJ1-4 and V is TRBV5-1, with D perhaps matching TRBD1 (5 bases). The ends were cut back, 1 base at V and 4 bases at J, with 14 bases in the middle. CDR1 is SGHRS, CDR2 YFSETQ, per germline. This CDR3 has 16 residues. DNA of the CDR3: TGCGCCAGCAGCTTGCTGGGGGGAGGTGGTAATGAAAAACTGTTTTTT. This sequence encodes CASSLLGGGGNEKLFF.

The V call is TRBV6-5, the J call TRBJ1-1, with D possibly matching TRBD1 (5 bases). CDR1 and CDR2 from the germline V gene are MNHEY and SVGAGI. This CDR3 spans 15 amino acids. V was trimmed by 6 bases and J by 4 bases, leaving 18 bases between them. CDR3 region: CASRHRDGSSTEAFF. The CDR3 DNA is TGTGCCAGCAGGCACCGGGACGGGAGCAGCACTGAAGCTTTCTTT.